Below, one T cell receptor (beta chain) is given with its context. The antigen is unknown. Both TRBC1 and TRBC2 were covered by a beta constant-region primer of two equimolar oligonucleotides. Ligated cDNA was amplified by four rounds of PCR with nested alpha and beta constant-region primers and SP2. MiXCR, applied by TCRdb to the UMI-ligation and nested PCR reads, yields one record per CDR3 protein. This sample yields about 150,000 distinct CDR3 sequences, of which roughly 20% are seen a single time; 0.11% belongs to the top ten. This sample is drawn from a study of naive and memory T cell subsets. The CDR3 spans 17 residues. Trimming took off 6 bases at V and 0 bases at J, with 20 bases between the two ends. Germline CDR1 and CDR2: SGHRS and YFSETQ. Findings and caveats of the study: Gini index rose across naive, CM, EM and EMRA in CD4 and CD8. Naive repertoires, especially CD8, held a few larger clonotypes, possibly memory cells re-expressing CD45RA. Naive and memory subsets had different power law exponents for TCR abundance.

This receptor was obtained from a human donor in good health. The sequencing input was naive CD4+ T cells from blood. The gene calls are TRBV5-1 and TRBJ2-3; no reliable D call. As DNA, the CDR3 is TGCGCCAGCACTGGCGTGCCTATCCCCTTTAGCACAGATACGCAGTATTTT. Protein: CASTGVPIPFSTDTQYF.